The 25 T cell receptor beta chains below all came from one sample that was sequenced in a study of OX40 agonist ivuxolimab in advanced cancers. Libraries were constructed by the immunoSEQ multiplex PCR assay. TCRdb took this table from immuneACCESS and kept in-frame rearrangements with V and J called. Such tables lack part of the clones; where checked against another copy, unresolved V genes explain under half of the gap, and the rest is unexplained. The sample profile shows over 70,000 clones; more than 70% of them were found once. 0.25% to 0.3% of the sample comes from the top ten. The input for sequencing was CD4+ or CD8+ T cells sorted from blood, taken in a trial of the OX40 agonist ivuxolimab. These TCRs come from an adult with an advanced solid tumor such as melanoma, head and neck, liver or kidney cancer.

CDR3 sequence: CANRRDPNNNEQFF. The CDR3 DNA sequence: TGTGCCAACAGGAGGGATCCTAACAACAATGAGCAGTTCTTC. The V gene is TRBV6-1, the J gene TRBJ2-1; a weak D match, TRBD2 (6 bases). CDR3 length: 14 residues. V lost 10 bases and J 5 bases, leaving 18 bases between the germline ends. CDR1 is MNHNS, CDR2 SASEGT, per germline.

The chain uses TRBV18 and TRBJ2-6, with D tentatively TRBD1 (5 bases). There are 12 residues in the CDR3. V was trimmed by 3 bases and J by 12 bases, leaving 9 bases between them. Per germline, CDR1 KGHSH and CDR2 LQKENI. CDR3 residues: CASSPDSAVLTF. DNA of the CDR3: TGTGCCAGCTCACCTGACAGCGCCGTCCTGACTTTC.

In this sample, this clone turned up a few times. The chain joins TRBV19 to TRBJ1-5; no reliable D call. V gave up 6 bases and J gave up 7 bases, with 13 bases separating them. CDR3 length: 13 residues. Germline assignment: CDR1 LNHDA and CDR2 SQIVND (reference sequence). The DNA for the CDR3 is TGTGCCAGTAGATCGGGTGAGGGACAGCCCCAGCATTTT. Amino acid sequence: CASRSGEGQPQHF.

Relative to its sample, this clone is medium-sized (0.01 to 0.1%). The chain has TRBV28 and TRBJ1-1; 8 nucleotides agree with TRBD1. Germline CDR1 is MDHEN and CDR2 is SYDVKM. The V gene end was trimmed by 4 bases and the J gene end by 1 base; junction bases not matched to a gene: 2. This CDR3 region has 14 residues. CDR3 nucleotide sequence: TGTGCCAGCAGTTGGGACAGGCGGAACACTGAAGCTTTCTTT. It encodes CASSWDRRNTEAFF.

This clone has only one observation. The V call is TRBV6-5, the J call TRBJ1-1; TRBD1 is a possible D gene (6 bases). V gave up 0 bases and J gave up 3 bases, with 11 bases separating them. The CDR3 sequence is 15 residues long. From germline, CDR1 is MNHEY and CDR2 SVGAGI. The CDR3 spells CASSYSGRGDTEAFF. In nucleotides, the CDR3 is TGTGCCAGCAGTTACTCGGGCAGGGGTGACACTGAAGCTTTCTTT.

The CDR3 sequence: CASSYDRWNTEAFF. CDR3 bases: TGCGCCAGCAGTTACGACAGGTGGAACACTGAAGCTTTCTTT. The V gene is TRBV5-1, the J gene TRBJ1-1; D may be TRBD1 (6 bases). CDR3 length: 14 residues. Germline V lookup: CDR1 SGHRS, CDR2 YFSETQ. V lost 5 bases to trimming and J lost 1 base, with 12 bases between them.

This clone was counted a few times. This chain joins TRBV5-1 and TRBJ1-6, with 9 bases matching TRBD1. This CDR3 has 14 amino acids. Germline V gene sequence: CDR1 SGHRS, CDR2 YFSETQ. The trim removed 0 bases at V and 11 bases at J, leaving 3 bases unmatched. This chain's CDR3 is CASSLGQGVPPLHF. CDR3 DNA sequence: TGCGCCAGCAGCTTGGGACAGGGGGTCCCACCCCTCCACTTT.

CDR3 DNA sequence: TGTGCCAGCAGCTTTGGGGGCCCCGGTAGGGGTGAAAAACTGTTTTTT. Its translation: CASSFGGPGRGEKLFF. The genes are TRBV5-4 and TRBJ1-4, with D perhaps TRBD1 (6 bases). V shed 2 bases and J shed 7 bases, with 18 bases lying between them. From germline, CDR1 is SGHNT and CDR2 YYREEE (reference sequence). The CDR3 totals 16 residues.

The V call is TRBV6-1, the J call TRBJ1-2; no definite D call. V lost 2 bases and J 7 bases, leaving 5 bases between the germline ends. The CDR3 sequence is 11 residues long. Germline lookup yields CDR1 MNHNS and CDR2 SASEGT. The CDR3 reads CASSESGGYTF. The CDR3 region has the DNA TGTGCCAGCAGTGAATCAGGTGGCTACACCTTC.

The chain recombines TRBV7-8 with TRBJ2-3; TRBD2 agrees at 11 bases. Germline-derived CDR1 and CDR2 are SGHVS and FQNEAQ. Trimming removed 4 bases from V and 0 bases from J; junction bases left unmatched: 9. This CDR3 has 18 residues. The CDR3 loop is CASSWRGSGGVSTDTQYF. The DNA of the CDR3 is TGTGCCAGCAGCTGGCGAGGTAGCGGGGGGGTTAGCACAGATACGCAGTATTTT.

The chain combines TRBV4-2 with TRBJ2-1, with 7 nucleotides matching TRBD1. Trimming at V came to 1 base and at J to 2 bases, leaving 5 bases not matched to a gene. This CDR3 has 16 amino acids. Per the germline V gene, CDR1 is LGHNA and CDR2 is YNFKEQ. The CDR3 DNA reads as TGTGCCAGCAGCCAAGCGAGGGGGCAAACCTACAATGAGCAGTTCTTC. Amino acid sequence: CASSQARGQTYNEQFF.

The chain has TRBV5-1 and TRBJ1-5; possibly TRBD1 for D (5 bases). Germline V gives CDR1 SGHRS, CDR2 YFSETQ. The CDR3 totals 15 residues. V lost 4 bases, J lost 4 bases, and 15 bases lay in between. DNA for the CDR3: TGCGCCAGCAGCCCCACCGGGACCGGGAATCAGCCCCAGCATTTT. Amino acid sequence: CASSPTGTGNQPQHF.

This chain links TRBV10-2 with TRBJ2-3; TRBD2 matches 14 bases. The CDR3 extends over 16 amino acids. Germline V gives CDR1 WSHSY, CDR2 SAAADI. V shed 6 bases and J 4 bases; nucleotides not matched to a gene: 6. The CDR3 bases are TGCGCCAGCAGAGGAGGGACTAGCGGGGGTTCAGATACGCAGTATTTT. The encoded protein is CASRGGTSGGSDTQYF.

This sequence joins TRBV19 and TRBJ1-1; no clear D. CDR3 size: 15 residues. Germline lookup yields CDR1 LNHDA and CDR2 SQIVND (reference sequence). Trimming removed 5 bases at V and 4 bases at J, with 17 bases between. CDR3 sequence: CASSAVAVGRTEAFF. CDR3 sequence (DNA): TGTGCCAGTAGTGCCGTGGCAGTTGGCCGCACTGAAGCTTTCTTT.

The chain has TRBV7-8 and TRBJ1-1; D not resolved. This CDR3 comprises 13 residues. V lost 2 bases, J lost 5 bases, and 9 bases lay in between. Germline V gene sequence: CDR1 SGHVS, CDR2 FQNEAQ. Here the CDR3 DNA reads TGTGCCAGCAGCTTACCCACTGGGACTGAAGCTTTCTTT. Residues: CASSLPTGTEAFF.

The chain combines TRBV6-5 with TRBJ1-1; 10 bases fit TRBD1. The junction had 6 bases not matched to a gene; V was cut back by 4 bases and J by 1 base. Germline V CDR1 and CDR2: MNHEY, SVGAGI. The CDR3 is 16 amino acids. CDR3 nucleotide sequence: TGTGCCAGCAGTTGGGGACAGGGGTTCGGGAACACTGAAGCTTTCTTT. It yields the protein CASSWGQGFGNTEAFF.

The chain is built from TRBV5-6 and TRBJ2-1; 9 bases agree with TRBD1. The CDR3 covers 15 residues. Trimming cost V 0 bases and J 7 bases; bases outside gene matches: 5. Germline V gene lookup returns CDR1 SGHDT and CDR2 YYEEEE. CDR3 residues: CASSLVGQGGNEQFF. The CDR3 DNA reads TGTGCCAGCAGCTTGGTGGGACAGGGAGGGAATGAGCAGTTCTTC.

The chain uses TRBV18 and TRBJ1-1, with 8 bases lining up with TRBD1. CDR1 is KGHSH, CDR2 LQKENI, per germline. This CDR3 comprises 15 residues. Trimming removed 0 bases from V and 4 bases from J; junction bases left unmatched: 4. The CDR3 sequence: CASSPPDRESTEAFF. CDR3 sequence (DNA): TGTGCCAGCTCACCACCGGACAGGGAGAGCACTGAAGCTTTCTTT.

This clone has just a few counts. The chain joins TRBV2 to TRBJ1-5; D gene unclear. Trimming pared 2 bases from V and 0 bases from J, leaving 11 bases between. Germline CDR1 and CDR2: SNHLY and FYNNEI. The CDR3 contains 16 residues. In nucleotides, the CDR3 is TGTGCCAGCAGTGAATATCGGGATCGTAGCAATCAGCCCCAGCATTTT. Protein: CASSEYRDRSNQPQHF.

The chain joins TRBV29-1 to TRBJ2-1; unclear D gene. V gave up 2 bases and J gave up 7 bases, with 6 bases separating them. The CDR3 covers 11 residues. The germline CDR1 and CDR2 sequences are SQVTM and ANQGSEA. In nucleotides, the CDR3 is TGCAGCGTTGAAAGCGCGAATGAGCAGTTCTTC. Residues: CSVESANEQFF.

This sequence joins TRBV30 and TRBJ1-5; unclear D gene. There are 13 residues in the CDR3. Germline CDR1 GTSNPN, CDR2 SVGIG (reference sequence). Deletions cut 3 bases from V and 3 bases from J, with 9 bases between. CDR3 loop: CAWRAADNQPQHF. In DNA, the CDR3 is TGTGCCTGGAGGGCGGCAGACAATCAGCCCCAGCATTTT. The entire variable domain, with the rest obtained from reference TRBV30 and TRBJ1-5, is as follows: SQTIHQWPATLVQPVGSPLSLECTVEGTSNPNLYWYRQAAGRGLQLLFYSVGIGQISSEVPQNLSASRPQDRQFILSSKKLLLSDSGFYLCAWRAADNQPQHFGDGTRLSIL.

This chain uses TRBV27 with TRBJ2-3; D is possibly TRBD2 (7 bases). The CDR3 length is 16 residues. Trimming stripped 2 bases from V and 3 bases from J, with 15 bases between. Per germline, CDR1 MNHEY and CDR2 SMNVEV (reference sequence). CDR3 protein: CASSLTPGGATDTQYF. As DNA, the CDR3 is TGTGCCAGCAGTTTAACGCCGGGGGGCGCAACAGATACGCAGTATTTT.

This sequence joins TRBV6-1 and TRBJ2-7, with a tentative D call TRBD1 (6 bases). Germline lookup yields CDR1 MNHNS and CDR2 SASEGT. Deletions cut 0 bases from V and 1 base from J, with 10 bases between. CDR3 length: 15 amino acids. In DNA, the CDR3 is TGTGCCAGCAGTGAAGCGGGTACAGGGTCCTACGAGCAGTACTTC. Translated, it gives CASSEAGTGSYEQYF.

This clone was seen more than once but under ten times. The rearrangement uses TRBV5-1 and TRBJ2-3, with TRBD2 matching 10 bases. CDR1 and CDR2 from the germline V gene are SGHRS and YFSETQ. The CDR3 length is 15 residues. The J segment lost 3 bases and the V segment lost 4 bases, leaving 5 bases of the junction unmatched. The CDR3 bases are TGCGCCAGCAGCGCTTCTAGCGGGGGTACAGATACGCAGTATTTT. This gives the protein CASSASSGGTDTQYF.

The V call is TRBV5-6, the J call TRBJ1-2, with a possible D match to TRBD1 (6 bases). V lost 3 bases to trimming and J lost 8 bases, with 11 bases between them. Germline assignment: CDR1 SGHDT and CDR2 YYEEEE. The CDR3 runs 12 residues. Here the CDR3 reads CASSWGAGGYTF. The CDR3 coding sequence is TGTGCCAGCAGCTGGGGGGCTGGGGGCTACACCTTC.